This record looks at one T cell receptor (beta chain) sequence and its context. Antigen: not known. Looked up from germline, CDR1 is SGHNT and CDR2 is YYREEE (reference sequence). Trimming took 0 bases from V and 6 from J, leaving 9 bases between them. The CDR3 is made up of 13 amino acids. This entry comes from a study of radiation and T cells in renal cell carcinoma. General study findings and limits: From baseline, blood top tumor clonotypes peaked at 2 weeks post-radiation. Without pretreatment biopsies, baseline tumor clonotype presence was undetermined.

Measured with immunoSEQ multiplex PCR; TCRdb has only the in-frame clones, and not every one. Of approximately 43,000 clones listed, around four fifths are singletons. Described time point: blood 4 weeks post-SBRT, at nephrectomy. The treatment here: 15 Gy SBRT to primary tumor, nephrectomy 4 weeks later. Nephrectomy followed 15 Gy stereotactic body radiation by 4 weeks. Serial blood draws occurred at baseline and 2 and 4 weeks post-SBRT. The sequence was collected from a woman aged 65 to 85 with renal cell carcinoma. The material was blood, obtained from a patient whose treatment included radiotherapy and nephrectomy. This chain links TRBV5-4 with TRBJ1-2; tentative D call: TRBD1 (6 bases). This CDR3 is CASSLGRGDGYTF. CDR3 nucleotides: TGTGCCAGCAGCTTGGGCAGGGGAGATGGCTACACCTTC. Full variable domain (outside the CDR3, taken from reference TRBV5-4 and TRBJ1-2): ETGVTQSPTHLIKTRGQQVTLRCSSQSGHNTVSWYQQALGQGPQFIFQYYREEENGRGNFPPRFSGLQFPNYSSELNVNALELDDSALYLCASSLGRGDGYTFGSGTRLTVV.